This T cell receptor (beta chain) is from a study of blood T cells in healthy people across ages. This CDR3 has 15 amino acids. The germline V gene encodes CDR1 DFQATT and CDR2 SNEGSKA (reference sequence). J gave up 4 bases and V 0 bases, and 7 bases lay outside the gene matches. Study results and limitations: Conclusively comparing naive with antigen-experienced cells was impossible with unsorted PBMCs. Comparison with aged donors showed that long-lived donors had more naive CD4+ cells and higher diversity.

This clonotype occurred a few times. Its specificity is not known. For the second PCR, which ran for roughly 7 to 11 cycles, a sample-barcoded 5' primer and a J-beta primer mix were used. Each CDR3 protein gets one entry after TCRdb re-called the 5' RACE reads with MiXCR. This table holds some 900,000 distinct CDR3 sequences, 48% found once. Caucasian individuals from Russia who were healthy and aged roughly 6 to 90 acted as donors. The sequence was obtained from a man between 25 and 39 years old in good health. The specimen was blood. This chain connects TRBV20-1 to TRBJ2-3, with 7 bases matching TRBD2. This chain's CDR3 is CSARDGAGNADTQYF. The CDR3 DNA reads TGCAGTGCTAGAGATGGAGCGGGGAACGCAGATACGCAGTATTTT.